Listed below are T cell receptor beta chains from one sample, sequenced in a study of blood T cell repertoires in COVID-19. This table comes from immunoSEQ multiplex PCR, and its TCRdb copy is limited to in-frame clones, with some not included. The sample lists some 240,000 clones; 65% to 85% were seen once. Sequencing input: peripheral blood. Every receptor here comes from a middle-aged woman who had recovered from COVID-19. The CDR3 runs from the conserved cysteine through the conserved F or W. Fields, in order: J gene, D gene, V gene, clone size, CDR3 DNA, CDR3 protein. D genes are given only for firm matches. Clone size is shown for a subset of rows, as once, few, many or a class of expanded clone.

TRBJ1-5,NA,TRBV30,NA,TGTGCCTGGAGTGAGGGCCCCCCAGGGTCCCAGCATTTT,CAWSEGPPGSQHF
TRBJ2-3,NA,TRBV6-4,few,TGTGCCAGCAGCCCTGAGGGATATACGCAGTATTTT,CASSPEGYTQYF
TRBJ2-1,TRBD2,TRBV5-1,NA,TGCGCCAGCAATTGGGCTAGCGGGGGGCATGAGCAGTTCTTC,CASNWASGGHEQFF
TRBJ1-3,NA,TRBV13,NA,TGTGCCAGCAGCTCCATTACAGGGTTCGGAAACACCATATATTTT,CASSSITGFGNTIYF
TRBJ1-5,TRBD1,TRBV28,NA,TGTGCCAGCACTTACCGGGACAGCTATCAGCCCCAGCATTTT,CASTYRDSYQPQHF
TRBJ2-1,TRBD1,TRBV5-1,NA,TGCGCCAGCAGCGTCGGGACAGGGTACCCCAATGAGCAGTTCTTC,CASSVGTGYPNEQFF
TRBJ2-4,TRBD1,TRBV11-2,NA,TGTGCCAGCAGCGCGGTCCGGGACAGCTTAGCCAAAAACATTCAGTACTTC,CASSAVRDSLAKNIQYF
TRBJ2-3,NA,TRBV24-1,NA,TGTGCCACCAGTGATTCGAGACAGCACACAGATACGCAGTATTTT,CATSDSRQHTDTQYF
TRBJ1-5,NA,TRBV6-2/TRBV6-3,many,TGTGCCAGCAGTACCCTAGGGGCCCAGCATTTT,CASSTLGAQHF
TRBJ1-5,NA,TRBV16,NA,TGTGCCAGCAGCCAACAGGGGAGACAGCCCCAGCATTTT,CASSQQGRQPQHF
TRBJ1-2,NA,TRBV7-9,once,TGTGCCAGCAGCTTAGCCCGGGGTGGTAACTATGGCTACACCTTC,CASSLARGGNYGYTF
TRBJ1-2,NA,TRBV30,NA,TGTGCCTGGAGGGACTGGCGGAGGCGAAGGGACTATGGCTACACCTTC,CAWRDWRRRRDYGYTF
TRBJ1-2,NA,TRBV7-2,NA,TGTGCCAGCAGCTTAGTTGCAGGCTATGGCTACACCTTC,CASSLVAGYGYTF
TRBJ2-2,NA,TRBV3-1/TRBV3-2,NA,TGTGCCAGCAGCCAAGATCGAGTGAGGACCGGGGAGCTGTTTTTT,CASSQDRVRTGELFF
TRBJ2-7,NA,TRBV5-1,NA,TGCGCCAGCAGCTTGCCAGGGATTCCTCCCTACGAGCAGTACTTC,CASSLPGIPPYEQYF
TRBJ2-2,NA,TRBV9,NA,TGTGCCAGCAGCGTAGGGGGCATTAACACCGGGGAGCTGTTTTTT,CASSVGGINTGELFF
TRBJ2-7,TRBD1,TRBV5-1,NA,TGCGCCAGCAGACTCCACGGGACAGGAAATTACGAGCAGTACTTC,CASRLHGTGNYEQYF
TRBJ2-2,TRBD2,TRBV4-1,few,TGCGCCAGCAGCCAAGAAGAGCGAGCGGGGACCGGGGAGCTGTTTTTT,CASSQEERAGTGELFF
TRBJ2-1,NA,TRBV20-1,once,TGCAGTGCTAGAGATCCGAATGAGCAGTTCTTC,CSARDPNEQFF
TRBJ2-3,TRBD2,TRBV28,NA,TGTGCCAGCAGTTTCGGACTAGCGGATACGCAGTATTTT,CASSFGLADTQYF
TRBJ1-1,NA,TRBV18,NA,TGTGCCAGCTCACCATCTCAGGGTGTCGACACTGAAGCTTTCTTT,CASSPSQGVDTEAFF
TRBJ1-6,NA,TRBV2,NA,TGTGCCAGCAGTGATTTCGTTTCACCCCTCCACTTT,CASSDFVSPLHF
TRBJ2-3,TRBD2,TRBV5-5,NA,TGTGCCAGCAGCTTGGGTGGGGGACTACCTACAGGCACAGATACGCAGTATTTT,CASSLGGGLPTGTDTQYF
TRBJ1-6,NA,TRBV15,NA,TGTGCCACCAGCGGAGGGGAGGTTTCACCCCTCCACTTT,CATSGGEVSPLHF
TRBJ2-3,NA,TRBV25-1,NA,TGTGCCAGCAGTGTACTATCTAGCCTCACAGATACGCAGTATTTT,CASSVLSSLTDTQYF
TRBJ2-2,NA,TRBV29-1,NA,TGCAGCGTTAGCTCGACAGCGAACACCGGGGAGCTGTTTTTT,CSVSSTANTGELFF